This T cell receptor (beta chain) was recorded in a study of blood T cell repertoires in COVID-19. Under the authors' procedure: Reference gene primer amplification gave estimated nucleated cell counts. TCRdb's copy holds only in-frame clones and misses some; the assay was immunoSEQ multiplex PCR. V and J calls and clone size follow that table, whereas D and trimming were derived from the DNA. The table lists some 280,000 clones, about nine tenths of them singletons. CDR1 SGHTA and CDR2 FQGTGA come from the germline V gene. V was trimmed by 5 bases and J by 0 bases, leaving 13 bases between them. The CDR3 extends over 15 amino acids.

The receptor was derived from a woman aged 40 to 50 who had recovered from COVID-19. Sequencing used peripheral blood. The chain links TRBV7-3 to TRBJ1-1; perhaps TRBD1 as D (6 bases). The CDR3 sequence: CASSLERDMNTEAFF. DNA for the CDR3: TGTGCCAGCAGCCTAGAGAGGGACATGAACACTGAAGCTTTCTTT.